This TCR beta chain was observed in a study of blood T cell repertoires in COVID-19 (dated by TCRdb to about 2020). About the study as a whole: Samples from collaborators originated in the United States, Italy and Spain and spanned both the acute and convalescent phases of COVID-19. The prospective study material was composed of cDNA or gDNA derived from T cells, B-cell-depleted T cells, or PBMCs. Deeply sampled blood TCRbeta repertoires from subjects exposed to, actively infected with, or recovered from COVID-19 were included in the dataset. A freely available public database, intended as a resource for researchers studying the immune response to SARS-CoV-2, is where the repertoires were released. The samples were drawn from two sources: the first 160 participants of the ongoing ImmuneRACE study, and 1,200 or so subjects contributed by 6 global collaborators. A de-identified subject ID, COVID-19 status, age in years and sex were almost always included in the sample metadata. Where HLA class I and class II types were available, the types were taken from metadata supplied by the sample provider, not from assay-based typing.

TCRbeta CDR3 regions were amplified from genomic DNA using the immunoSEQ Assay, a bias-controlled multiplex PCR. In the paper's pipeline: Nucleated cell counts per sample were estimated from amplification of reference gene primers within the assay. To quantify the absolute abundance of each unique TCRbeta CDR3 rearrangement, sequence reads were collapsed and filtered. For each sample, productive Simpson clonality was calculated as the square root of Simpson's diversity index across productive rearrangements. Imported from immuneACCESS, the table was reduced by TCRdb to in-frame sequences with V and J called. These copies leave out some clones; in studies compared against another copy, an unresolved V gene accounts for under half, and the cause of the remainder is not known. D and trimming come from the DNA, and the V and J calls and clone size come from that table. The sample has around 99,000 clones on record, more than 70% of them singletons. About 4.5% of the sample is held by the ten biggest clonotypes.

The collaborating institutions used their own protocols to collect whole blood in K2EDTA tubes. Collaborator samples were shipped for TCRbeta analysis as frozen whole blood, isolated PBMCs, or DNA extracted from either sample type. As to this clone: Its cognate antigen has yet to be identified. Base qualities are not at hand, and no much larger clone is one base apart.

The CDR3 contains 13 residues, cysteine and phenylalanine counted. The only DNA kept is the CDR3, 39 bases in frame from the first base. V and J are truncated by 4 bases and 4 bases respectively, leaving an intervening sequence of 10 bases. Reading the germline V gene gives CDR1 SQVTM and CDR2 ANQGSEA. What the work shows at the level of the full study, not this receptor alone: Clinical and demographic metadata were provided uncurated, with the amount varying by source and participant.

The sample consisted of peripheral blood. The chain joins TRBV29-1 to TRBJ1-4; the D gene is perhaps TRBD1, on 5 matching bases. This TCR derives from a man aged 65-85 years with acute or convalescent COVID-19. The CDR3 amino acid sequence is: CSVAQQGNEKLFF. The nucleotides read TGCAGCGTTGCTCAGCAGGGTAATGAAAAACTGTTTTTT.